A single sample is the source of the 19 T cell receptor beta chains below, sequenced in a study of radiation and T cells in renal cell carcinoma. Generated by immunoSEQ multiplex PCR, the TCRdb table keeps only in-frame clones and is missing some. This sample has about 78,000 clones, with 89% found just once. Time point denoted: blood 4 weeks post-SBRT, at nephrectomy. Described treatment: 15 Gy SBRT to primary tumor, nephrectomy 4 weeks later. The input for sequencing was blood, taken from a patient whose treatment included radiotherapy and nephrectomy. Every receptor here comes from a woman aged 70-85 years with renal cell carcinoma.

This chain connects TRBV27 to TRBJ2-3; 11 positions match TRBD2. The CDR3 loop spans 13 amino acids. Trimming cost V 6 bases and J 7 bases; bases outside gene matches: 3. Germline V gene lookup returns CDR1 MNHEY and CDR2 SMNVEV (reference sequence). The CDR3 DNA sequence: TGTGCCAGCAGCTGGACTAGCGGGTATACGCAGTATTTT. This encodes CASSWTSGYTQYF.

The CDR3 spells CSVDRGSNTEAFF. DNA of the CDR3: TGCAGCGTCGACAGGGGCTCGAACACTGAAGCTTTCTTT. The rearrangement uses TRBV29-1 and TRBJ1-1; 8 nucleotides match TRBD1. The CDR3 sequence is 13 residues long. Germline assignment: CDR1 SQVTM and CDR2 ANQGSEA. The trim removed 6 bases at V and 1 base at J, leaving 4 bases unmatched. The full variable domain, rest sourced from reference TRBV29-1 and TRBJ1-1, is SAVISQKPSRDICQRGTSLTIQCQVDSQVTMMFWYRQQPGQSLTLIATANQGSEATYESGFVIDKFPISRPNLTFSTLTVSNMSPEDSSIYLCSVDRGSNTEAFFGQGTRLTVV.

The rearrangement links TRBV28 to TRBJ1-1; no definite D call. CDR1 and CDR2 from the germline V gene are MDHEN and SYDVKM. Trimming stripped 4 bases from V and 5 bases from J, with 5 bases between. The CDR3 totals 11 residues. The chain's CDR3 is CASSSLTEAFF. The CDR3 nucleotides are TGTGCCAGCAGTTCCCTAACTGAAGCTTTCTTT.

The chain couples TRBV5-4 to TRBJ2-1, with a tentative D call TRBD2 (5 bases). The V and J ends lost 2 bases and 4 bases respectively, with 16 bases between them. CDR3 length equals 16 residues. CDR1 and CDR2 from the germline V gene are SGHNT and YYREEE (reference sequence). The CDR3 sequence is CASSFSSAAKYNEQFF. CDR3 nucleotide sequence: TGTGCCAGCAGCTTCTCTTCAGCGGCTAAATACAATGAGCAGTTCTTC.

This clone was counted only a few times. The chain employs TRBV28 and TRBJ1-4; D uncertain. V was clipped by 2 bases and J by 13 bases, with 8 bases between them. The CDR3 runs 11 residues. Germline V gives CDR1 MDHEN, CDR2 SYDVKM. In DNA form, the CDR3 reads TGTGCCAGCAGTTTAACCGACCTACTGTTTTTT. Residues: CASSLTDLLFF.

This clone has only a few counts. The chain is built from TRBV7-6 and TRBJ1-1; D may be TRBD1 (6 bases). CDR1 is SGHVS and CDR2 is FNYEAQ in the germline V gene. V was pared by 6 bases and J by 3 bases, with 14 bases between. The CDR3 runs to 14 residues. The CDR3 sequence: CASSRPGADTEAFF. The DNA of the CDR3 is TGTGCCAGCAGTCGCCCGGGGGCGGACACTGAAGCTTTCTTT.

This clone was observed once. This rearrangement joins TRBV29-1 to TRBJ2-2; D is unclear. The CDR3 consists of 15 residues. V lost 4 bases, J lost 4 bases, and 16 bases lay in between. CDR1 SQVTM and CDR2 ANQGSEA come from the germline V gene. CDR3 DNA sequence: TGCAGCGTTGGCTCGAACTCCCGGTCCACCGGGGAGCTGTTTTTT. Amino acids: CSVGSNSRSTGELFF.

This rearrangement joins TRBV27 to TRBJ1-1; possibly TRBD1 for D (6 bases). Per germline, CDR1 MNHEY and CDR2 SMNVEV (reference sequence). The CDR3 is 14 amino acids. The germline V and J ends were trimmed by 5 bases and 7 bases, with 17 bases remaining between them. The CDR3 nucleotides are TGTGCCAGCAGTCGCCCGGACCTACAGGGTGAAGCTTTCTTT. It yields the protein CASSRPDLQGEAFF.

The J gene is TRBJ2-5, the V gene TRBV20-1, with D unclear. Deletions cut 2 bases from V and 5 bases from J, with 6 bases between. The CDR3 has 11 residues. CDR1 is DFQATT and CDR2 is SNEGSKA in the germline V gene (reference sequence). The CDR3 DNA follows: TGCAGTGCTAGATGGCGGGAGACCCAGTACTTC. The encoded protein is CSARWRETQYF.

The CDR3 nucleotides are TGTGCCAGCAACCCGAATGGGATGGGTGAAAAACTGTTTTTT. As protein: CASNPNGMGEKLFF. The chain is built from TRBV7-9 and TRBJ1-4; D gene ambiguous. Deletions cut 7 bases from V and 7 bases from J, with 16 bases between. Germline V gene sequence: CDR1 SEHNR, CDR2 FQNEAQ (reference sequence). The CDR3 sequence is 14 residues long.

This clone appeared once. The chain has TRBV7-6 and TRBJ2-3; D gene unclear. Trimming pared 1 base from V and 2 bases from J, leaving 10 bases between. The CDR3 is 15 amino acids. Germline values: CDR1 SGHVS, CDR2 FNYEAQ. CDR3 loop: CASSLVWGSTDTQYF. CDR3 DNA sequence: TGTGCCAGCAGCTTAGTATGGGGATCCACAGATACGCAGTATTTT.

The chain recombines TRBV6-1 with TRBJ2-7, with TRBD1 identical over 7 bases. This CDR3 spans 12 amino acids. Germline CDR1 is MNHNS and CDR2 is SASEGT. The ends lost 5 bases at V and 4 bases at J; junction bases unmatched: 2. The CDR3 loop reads CASSRDSYEQYF. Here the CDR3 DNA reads TGTGCCAGCAGTCGGGACAGTTACGAGCAGTACTTC.

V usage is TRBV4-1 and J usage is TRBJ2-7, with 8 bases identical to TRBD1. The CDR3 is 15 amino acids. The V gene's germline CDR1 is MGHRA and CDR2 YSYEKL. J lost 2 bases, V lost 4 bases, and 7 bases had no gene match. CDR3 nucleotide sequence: TGCGCCAGCAGCCCGATCGGACAGGGCGCCTACGAGCAGTACTTC. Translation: CASSPIGQGAYEQYF.

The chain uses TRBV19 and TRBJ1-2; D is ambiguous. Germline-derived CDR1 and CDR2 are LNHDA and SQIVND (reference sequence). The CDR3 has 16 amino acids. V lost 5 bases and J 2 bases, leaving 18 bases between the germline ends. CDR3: CASSAPVGGRNYGYTF. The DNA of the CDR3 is TGTGCCAGTAGTGCCCCTGTCGGAGGGAGGAACTATGGCTACACCTTC. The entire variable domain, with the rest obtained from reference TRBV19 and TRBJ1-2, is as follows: DGGITQSPKYLFRKEGQNVTLSCEQNLNHDAMYWYRQDPGQGLRLIYYSQIVNDFQKGDIAEGYSVSREKKESFPLTVTSAQKNPTAFYLCASSAPVGGRNYGYTFGSGTRLTVV.

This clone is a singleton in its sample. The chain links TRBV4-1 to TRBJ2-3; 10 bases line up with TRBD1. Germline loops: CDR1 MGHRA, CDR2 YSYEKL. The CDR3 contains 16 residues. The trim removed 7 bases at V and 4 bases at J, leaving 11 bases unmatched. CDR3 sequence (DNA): TGCGCCAGCACAACCCTCGGGACAGGGGATTCAGATACGCAGTATTTT. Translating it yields CASTTLGTGDSDTQYF.

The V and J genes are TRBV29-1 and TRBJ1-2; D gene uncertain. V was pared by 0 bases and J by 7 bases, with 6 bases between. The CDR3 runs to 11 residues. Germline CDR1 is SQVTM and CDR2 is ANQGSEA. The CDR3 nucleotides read TGCAGCGTTGAAGATGGGTTTGGCTACACCTTC. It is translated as CSVEDGFGYTF.

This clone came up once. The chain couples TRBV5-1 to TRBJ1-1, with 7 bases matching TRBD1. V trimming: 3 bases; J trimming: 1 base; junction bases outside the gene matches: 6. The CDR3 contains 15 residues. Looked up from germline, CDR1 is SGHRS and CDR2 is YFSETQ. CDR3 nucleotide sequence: TGCGCCAGCAGCTCACTTCAGGGGGGGAACACTGAAGCTTTCTTT. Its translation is CASSSLQGGNTEAFF.

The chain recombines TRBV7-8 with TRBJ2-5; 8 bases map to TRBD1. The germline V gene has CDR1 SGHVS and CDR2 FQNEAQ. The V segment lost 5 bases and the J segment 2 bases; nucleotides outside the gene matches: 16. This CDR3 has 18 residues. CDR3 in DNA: TGTGCCAGCAGCCGACAGAGGAACAGGGGGGACTGGCAAGAGACCCAGTACTTC. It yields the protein CASSRQRNRGDWQETQYF.

CDR3 sequence: CASSPEGRGHSPLHF. Here the CDR3 DNA reads TGCGCCAGCAGCCCGGAAGGCAGGGGGCATTCACCCCTCCACTTT. The chain employs TRBV5-1 and TRBJ1-6, with 8 bases identical to TRBD1. This CDR3 spans 15 amino acids. The V gene end was trimmed by 4 bases and the J gene end by 8 bases; junction bases not matched to a gene: 8. Germline loops: CDR1 SGHRS, CDR2 YFSETQ.